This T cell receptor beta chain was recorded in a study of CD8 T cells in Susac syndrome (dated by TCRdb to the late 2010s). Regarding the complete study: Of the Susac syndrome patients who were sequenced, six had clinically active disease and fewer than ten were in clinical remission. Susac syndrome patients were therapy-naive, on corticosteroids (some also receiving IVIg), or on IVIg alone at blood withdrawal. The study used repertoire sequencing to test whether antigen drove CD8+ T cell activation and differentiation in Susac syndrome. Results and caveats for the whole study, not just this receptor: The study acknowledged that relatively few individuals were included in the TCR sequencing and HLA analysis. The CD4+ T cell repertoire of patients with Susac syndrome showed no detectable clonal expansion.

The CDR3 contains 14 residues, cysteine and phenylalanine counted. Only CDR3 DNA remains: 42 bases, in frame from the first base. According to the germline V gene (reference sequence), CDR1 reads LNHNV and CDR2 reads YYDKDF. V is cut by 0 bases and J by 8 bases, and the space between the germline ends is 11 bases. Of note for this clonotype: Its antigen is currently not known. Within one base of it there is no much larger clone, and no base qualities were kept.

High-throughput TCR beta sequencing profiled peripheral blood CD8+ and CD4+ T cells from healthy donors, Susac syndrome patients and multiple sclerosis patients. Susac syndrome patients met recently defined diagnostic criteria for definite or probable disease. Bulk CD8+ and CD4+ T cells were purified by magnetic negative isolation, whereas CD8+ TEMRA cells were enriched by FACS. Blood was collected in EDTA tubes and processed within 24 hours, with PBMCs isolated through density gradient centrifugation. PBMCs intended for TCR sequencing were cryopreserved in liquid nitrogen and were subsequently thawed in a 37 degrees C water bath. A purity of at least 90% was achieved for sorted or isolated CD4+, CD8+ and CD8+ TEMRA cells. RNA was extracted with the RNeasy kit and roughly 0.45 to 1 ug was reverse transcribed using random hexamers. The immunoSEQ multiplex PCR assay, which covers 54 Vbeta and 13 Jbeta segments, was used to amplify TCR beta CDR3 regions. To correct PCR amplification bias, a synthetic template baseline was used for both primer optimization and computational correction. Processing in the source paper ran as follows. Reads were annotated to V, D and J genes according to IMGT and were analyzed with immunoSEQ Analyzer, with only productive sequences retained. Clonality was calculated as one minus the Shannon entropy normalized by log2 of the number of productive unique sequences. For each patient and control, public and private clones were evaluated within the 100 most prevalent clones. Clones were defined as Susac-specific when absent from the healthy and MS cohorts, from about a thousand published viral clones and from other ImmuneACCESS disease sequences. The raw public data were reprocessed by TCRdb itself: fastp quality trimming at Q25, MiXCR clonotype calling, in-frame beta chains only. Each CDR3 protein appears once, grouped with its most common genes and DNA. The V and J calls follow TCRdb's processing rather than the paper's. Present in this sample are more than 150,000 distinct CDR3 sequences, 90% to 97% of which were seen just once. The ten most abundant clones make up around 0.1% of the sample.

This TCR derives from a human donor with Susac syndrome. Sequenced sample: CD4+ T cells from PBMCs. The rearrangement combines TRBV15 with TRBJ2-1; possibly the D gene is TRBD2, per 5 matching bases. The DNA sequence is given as TGTGCCACCAGCAGAGATATCCGGGGTCATGAGCAGTTCTTC. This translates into CATSRDIRGHEQFF.